Below are 24 T cell receptor beta chains sequenced from a single sample in a study of blood T cells in healthy people across ages. Sample-barcoded 5' priming and a J-beta primer mix drove a second PCR of roughly 6 to 12 cycles. A single record per CDR3 protein comes from TCRdb applying MiXCR to the 5' RACE reads. The sample lists fewer than 950,000 distinct CDR3 sequences, roughly 50% occurring once. Sequenced sample: blood. Receptors originate from an elderly man in good health.

The chain combines TRBV4-1 with TRBJ1-1, with D perhaps TRBD1 (6 bases). From germline, CDR1 is MGHRA and CDR2 YSYEKL. Trimming removed 4 bases at V and 5 bases at J, with 14 bases between. The length of the CDR3 is 14 residues. This chain's CDR3 is CASSPQTQGTEAFF. The DNA of the CDR3 is TGCGCCAGCAGCCCCCAAACACAGGGAACTGAAGCTTTCTTT.

The rearrangement uses TRBV7-3 and TRBJ2-3; 8 bases are a match to TRBD1. This CDR3 spans 14 amino acids. Germline values: CDR1 SGHTA, CDR2 FQGTGA. Losses at the gene ends were 2 bases for V and 5 bases for J; bases not matched to a gene: 3. The CDR3 spells CASSLQGARDTQYF. In DNA, the CDR3 is TGTGCCAGCAGCTTACAGGGGGCTAGAGATACGCAGTATTTT. Full variable domain (missing parts from reference TRBV7-3 and TRBJ2-3): GAGVSQTPSNKVTEKGKYVELRCDPISGHTALYWYRQSLGQGPEFLIYFQGTGAADDSGLPNDRFFAVRPEGSVSTLKIQRTERGDSAVYLCASSLQGARDTQYFGPGTRLTVL.

The genes are TRBV20-1 and TRBJ2-5, with D perhaps TRBD1 or TRBD2 (5 bases each). Trimming took 6 bases from V and 3 from J, leaving 20 bases between them. Germline V gene lookup returns CDR1 DFQATT and CDR2 SNEGSKA (reference sequence). This CDR3 spans 15 amino acids. The CDR3: CSATSGAETKETQYF. The CDR3 DNA reads TGCAGTGCCACGTCCGGGGCCGAAACCAAAGAGACCCAGTACTTC.

The chain joins TRBV3-1 to TRBJ2-3; D remains unclear. The CDR3 extends over 15 amino acids. V gave up 0 bases and J gave up 2 bases, with 9 bases separating them. CDR1 is LGHDT and CDR2 is YNNKEL in the germline V gene (reference sequence). CDR3 nucleotides: TGTGCCAGCAGCCAAGATGTGGGGTACACAGATACGCAGTATTTT. It yields the protein CASSQDVGYTDTQYF.

This clonotype has a count of ten or more. This chain joins TRBV29-1 and TRBJ2-7; TRBD1 agrees at 7 bases. After removal of 2 bases from V and 2 bases from J, the junction contained 0 bases not matched to a gene. The CDR3 has 12 residues. Germline CDR1 SQVTM, CDR2 ANQGSEA. The CDR3 region is CSVEQGAYEQYF. DNA of the CDR3: TGCAGCGTTGAACAGGGGGCCTACGAGCAGTACTTC.

The chain is built from TRBV2 and TRBJ1-5; unclear D gene. Per the germline V gene, CDR1 is SNHLY and CDR2 is FYNNEI. V was trimmed by 3 bases and J by 3 bases, leaving 12 bases between them. The CDR3 has 15 amino acids. For the CDR3, the DNA is TGTGCCAGCAGTGAGGATTACAGTCTCAATCAGCCCCAGCATTTT. Translating gives CASSEDYSLNQPQHF.

This chain connects TRBV18 to TRBJ1-5, with 11 bases fitting TRBD1. V dropped 5 bases and J dropped 6; count of bases not matched to a gene: 0. This CDR3 is built from 13 residues. Per germline, CDR1 KGHSH and CDR2 LQKENI. In DNA form, the CDR3 reads TGTGCCAGCTCAGGACAGGGGGCTCAGCCCCAGCATTTT. Amino acids: CASSGQGAQPQHF.

The rearrangement uses TRBV10-3 and TRBJ1-2, with D tentatively TRBD1 (5 bases). The CDR3 covers 14 residues. V was pared by 6 bases and J by 5 bases, with 16 bases between. Germline CDR1 is ENHRY and CDR2 is SYGVKD. The CDR3 sequence is CAIRQEPPLYGYTF. The CDR3 nucleotides read TGTGCCATCAGACAGGAACCACCCCTATATGGCTACACCTTC.

The chain recombines TRBV29-1 with TRBJ2-6, with D unresolved. Germline assignment: CDR1 SQVTM and CDR2 ANQGSEA. This CDR3 spans 13 amino acids. Trimming removed 7 bases from V and 2 bases from J, with 9 bases in between. The DNA for the CDR3 is TGCAGCGCGGTGTATCCTGGGGCCAACGTCCTGACTTTC. As protein: CSAVYPGANVLTF.

This chain joins TRBV21-1 and TRBJ2-7. TRBV21-1 is noted as a pseudogene. This CDR3 is 15 amino acids long. CDR3 protein: CASSPTPRSSYEQYF. The CDR3, as DNA: TGTGCCAGCAGCCCCACCCCGAGGTCCTCCTACGAGCAGTACTTC.

This CDR3 is CASSPPGRHNQPQHF. CDR3 in DNA: TGTGCCAGCAGCCCTCCGGGACGCCACAATCAGCCCCAGCATTTT. J is TRBJ1-5 and V is TRBV7-9; tentatively, D is TRBD1 (5 bases). The CDR3 has 15 amino acids. CDR1 is SEHNR, CDR2 FQNEAQ, per germline (reference sequence). The V and J ends lost 5 bases and 3 bases respectively, with 14 bases between them.

This clonotype was counted only a few times. This chain links TRBV7-2 with TRBJ2-2; D may be TRBD1 (5 bases). This CDR3 spans 14 amino acids. V lost 7 bases to trimming and J lost 7 bases, with 16 bases between them. CDR1 is SGHTA and CDR2 is FQGNSA in the germline V gene. The CDR3: CASTWGQRGGELFF. CDR3 nucleotide sequence: TGTGCCAGCACCTGGGGCCAACGTGGCGGGGAGCTGTTTTTT.

This clonotype showed up just a few times. The gene calls are TRBV27 and TRBJ2-7; 11 positions match TRBD2. The V gene end was trimmed by 5 bases and the J gene end by 0 bases; junction bases not matched to a gene: 6. Looked up from germline, CDR1 is MNHEY and CDR2 is SMNVEV (reference sequence). The CDR3 is made up of 16 amino acids. This chain's CDR3 is CASSAQLAGASYEQYF. CDR3 DNA sequence: TGTGCCAGCAGTGCCCAACTAGCGGGAGCCTCCTACGAGCAGTACTTC.

The sample holds a few counts of this clonotype. The chain combines TRBV4-2 with TRBJ1-4, with 9 bases lining up with TRBD1. The junction had 7 bases not matched to a gene; V was cut back by 3 bases and J by 5 bases. The CDR3 loop spans 16 amino acids. Germline V CDR1 and CDR2: LGHNA, YNFKEQ. CDR3 DNA: TGTGCCAGCAGCCATGCGGACAGGGGAGAAAATGAAAAACTGTTTTTT. This sequence encodes CASSHADRGENEKLFF.

In this sample, this clonotype turned up once. This rearrangement joins TRBV5-1 to TRBJ2-1; TRBD1 matches at 8 bases. Trimming removed 2 bases from V and 9 bases from J; junction bases left unmatched: 10. The germline V gene has CDR1 SGHRS and CDR2 YFSETQ. There are 15 residues in the CDR3. CDR3 in DNA: TGCGCCAGCAGCTTCCGGGACAGGCGGAGAAGTGAGCAGTTCTTC. Translating gives CASSFRDRRRSEQFF.

The V and J genes are TRBV7-2 and TRBJ2-3; 10 positions agree with TRBD2. The V gene end was trimmed by 1 base and the J gene end by 4 bases; junction bases not matched to a gene: 14. CDR1 and CDR2 from the germline V gene are SGHTA and FQGNSA. There are 19 residues in the CDR3. CDR3 DNA: TGTGCCAGCAGCTTAGTGGCTAGCGGGAGTCCCCCCCTCCCAGATACGCAGTATTTT. This sequence encodes CASSLVASGSPPLPDTQYF.

V is TRBV7-3 and J is TRBJ1-5; 7 positions agree with TRBD1. The CDR3 consists of 14 residues. V lost 5 bases and J lost 9; bases outside the gene matches: 10. Germline V gene sequence: CDR1 SGHTA, CDR2 FQGTGA. CDR3 sequence: CASSPGGSSGPQHF. CDR3 sequence (DNA): TGTGCCAGCAGCCCAGGGGGATCCTCCGGGCCCCAGCATTTT.

The gene calls are TRBV5-1 and TRBJ2-3, with 8 bases lining up with TRBD1. V lost 3 bases and J lost 14; bases outside the gene matches: 17. This CDR3 is 15 amino acids long. The V gene's germline CDR1 is SGHRS and CDR2 YFSETQ. The CDR3 sequence is CASSSTGGGHRYAYF. CDR3 sequence (DNA): TGCGCCAGCAGCTCTACAGGGGGTGGTCACAGATACGCGTATTTT.

The chain employs TRBV29-1 and TRBJ2-5; 13 bases fit TRBD2. The CDR3 consists of 14 residues. Germline V CDR1 and CDR2: SQVTM, ANQGSEA. The V and J ends lost 6 bases and 13 bases, in that order; junction bases with no gene match: 14. This CDR3 reads CSVELAGGSYERYF. In nucleotides, the CDR3 is TGCAGCGTGGAACTAGCGGGAGGGTCCTACGAGCGGTACTTC.

This clonotype came up a few times. This sequence joins TRBV7-2 and TRBJ2-4, with D hard to call. With 5 bases removed from V and 1 base from J, the gap between germline ends came to 12 bases. CDR3 size: 15 residues. Germline lookup yields CDR1 SGHTA and CDR2 FQGNSA. Here the CDR3 reads CASSPYAAAKNIQYF. In DNA, the CDR3 is TGTGCCAGCAGCCCATACGCTGCGGCCAAAAACATTCAGTACTTC.

This clonotype turned up a few times. CDR3 nucleotide sequence: TGTGCCACCACGGACAGGTATAGCAATCAGCCCCAGCATTTT. This sequence encodes CATTDRYSNQPQHF. The J gene is TRBJ1-5, the V gene TRBV6-2 or TRBV6-3; 7 bases match TRBD1. There are 14 residues in the CDR3. The V gene's germline CDR1 is MNHEY and CDR2 SVGEGT. The trim removed 10 bases at V and 0 bases at J, leaving 6 bases unmatched.

The rearrangement joins TRBV4-1 to TRBJ2-7, with D possibly matching TRBD1 (5 bases). In germline, CDR1 is MGHRA, CDR2 YSYEKL. V lost 3 bases to trimming and J lost 1 base, with 10 bases between them. This CDR3 contains 14 residues. The CDR3 loop reads CASSQTVGSYEQYF. The CDR3 DNA sequence: TGCGCCAGCAGCCAGACAGTCGGTTCCTACGAGCAGTACTTC.

The V and J genes are TRBV29-1 and TRBJ2-5; D gene ambiguous. There are 12 residues in the CDR3. CDR1 SQVTM and CDR2 ANQGSEA come from the germline V gene. The V end lost 4 bases, the J end lost 1 base, and 7 bases lay between the germline ends. Here the CDR3 DNA reads TGCAGCGTTGCTTTCAGCCAAGAGACCCAGTACTTC. This sequence encodes CSVAFSQETQYF.

The chain joins TRBV2 to TRBJ2-5, with TRBD2 as a possible D gene (6 bases). Germline V gives CDR1 SNHLY, CDR2 FYNNEI. There are 16 residues in the CDR3. Trimming took 6 bases from V and 5 from J, leaving 22 bases between them. As DNA, the CDR3 is TGTGCCAGCAGCATAACCGGGACTCCGATGGGGGAGACCCAGTACTTC. It translates to CASSITGTPMGETQYF.